The 25 T cell receptor beta chains below were found in one sample sequenced in a study of blood T cell repertoires in COVID-19. Assay used: immunoSEQ multiplex PCR; TCRdb lists only in-frame clones, some missing. This table has some 190,000 clones, 80% to 90% appearing once. The specimen was peripheral blood. These receptors all stem from a man younger than 35 with active or convalescent COVID-19.

V is TRBV9 and J is TRBJ2-3, with D perhaps matching TRBD2 (7 bases). The germline V gene has CDR1 SGDLS and CDR2 YYNGEE. This CDR3 spans 15 amino acids. Trimming removed 4 bases at V and 2 bases at J, with 14 bases between. CDR3: CASSPPGGLTDTQYF. The CDR3 DNA sequence: TGTGCCAGCAGCCCCCCCGGGGGGCTCACAGATACGCAGTATTTT. Full variable domain (outside the CDR3, taken from reference TRBV9 and TRBJ2-3): DSGVTQTPKHLITATGQRVTLRCSPRSGDLSVYWYQQSLDQGLQFLIQYYNGEERAKGNILERFSAQQFPDLHSELNLSSLELGDSALYFCASSPPGGLTDTQYFGPGTRLTVL.

This chain connects TRBV4-1 to TRBJ2-5; D might be TRBD2 (6 bases). V lost 5 bases and J 5 bases, leaving 15 bases between the germline ends. Germline assignment: CDR1 MGHRA and CDR2 YSYEKL. The CDR3 is 14 residues long. The CDR3 spells CASSDNPGVETQYF. CDR3 bases: TGCGCCAGCAGCGATAACCCGGGAGTTGAGACCCAGTACTTC.

This clone was detected only a few times. The genes are TRBV3-1 (or the pseudogene TRBV3-2) and TRBJ2-2; 10 nucleotides match TRBD2. After removal of 1 base from V and 4 bases from J, the junction contained 6 bases not matched to a gene. The CDR3 is made up of 17 amino acids. CDR1 is LGHDT, CDR2 YNNKEL, per germline (reference sequence). CDR3 sequence: CASSQVRTSGRTGELFF. CDR3 in DNA: TGTGCCAGCAGCCAAGTTCGGACTAGCGGCCGCACCGGGGAGCTGTTTTTT.

This sequence joins TRBV5-4 and TRBJ2-3; D perhaps matches TRBD2 (5 bases). This CDR3 has 13 amino acids. The germline V gene has CDR1 SGHNT and CDR2 YYREEE (reference sequence). Trimming shortened V by 4 bases and J by 0 bases, and 6 bases separated the two germline ends. CDR3 residues: CASSPGSTDTQYF. CDR3 DNA: TGTGCCAGCAGCCCGGGGAGCACAGATACGCAGTATTTT.

The chain has TRBV6-5 and TRBJ2-1; TRBD1 aligns across 8 bases. Germline V CDR1 and CDR2: MNHEY, SVGAGI. This CDR3 is built from 14 residues. J lost 12 bases, V lost 6 bases, and 13 bases had no gene match. CDR3 DNA: TGTGCCAGCAGCCCCCCAGGGGGCCTCGGATGGCAGTTCTTC. Protein: CASSPPGGLGWQFF.

The J gene is TRBJ1-1, the V gene TRBV9; no definite D call. The V end lost 0 bases, the J end lost 1 base, and 7 bases lay between the germline ends. This CDR3 is 14 amino acids long. CDR1 and CDR2 (germline): SGDLS, YYNGEE. The chain's CDR3 is CASSVGSSNTEAFF. The DNA of the CDR3 is TGTGCCAGCAGCGTAGGTAGCTCGAACACTGAAGCTTTCTTT.

This clone is a singleton in its sample. J is TRBJ2-5 and V is TRBV19, with TRBD2 identical over 16 bases. Germline CDR1 is LNHDA and CDR2 is SQIVND (reference sequence). This CDR3 is built from 17 residues. V trimming: 9 bases; J trimming: 5 bases; junction bases outside the gene matches: 12. The CDR3 DNA reads TGTGCCAGCTCTCCCGGGACTAGCGGGAGGGCCCGGGAGACCCAGTACTTC. Protein product: CASSPGTSGRARETQYF.

The chain carries TRBV19 and TRBJ2-1; TRBD1 matches at 7 bases. V shed 6 bases and J 0 bases; nucleotides not matched to a gene: 2. Germline CDR1 LNHDA, CDR2 SQIVND (reference sequence). This CDR3 spans 14 amino acids. CDR3 loop: CASRQGPSYNEQFF. The CDR3 DNA sequence: TGTGCCAGTAGACAGGGGCCCTCCTACAATGAGCAGTTCTTC.

This rearrangement joins TRBV5-8 to TRBJ2-5; tentatively, D is TRBD1 (6 bases). Trimming stripped 6 bases from V and 5 bases from J, with 20 bases between. Germline V gene lookup returns CDR1 SGHTS and CDR2 YDEGEE. This CDR3 comprises 15 residues. CDR3 bases: TGTGCCAGCACTCCTCTGGGGGCGTACGGGGAGACCCAGTACTTC. Translating gives CASTPLGAYGETQYF. The full variable domain, with the rest looked up from reference TRBV5-8 and TRBJ2-5, is EAGVTQSPTHLIKTRGQQATLRCSPISGHTSVYWYQQALGLGLQFLLWYDEGEERNRGNFPPRFSGRQFPNYSSELNVNALELEDSALYLCASTPLGAYGETQYFGPGTRLLVL.

The chain uses TRBV28 and TRBJ1-6; TRBD1 might be the D (5 bases). The germline CDR1 and CDR2 sequences are MDHEN and SYDVKM. The CDR3 is 16 residues long. V shed 5 bases and J shed 6 bases, with 17 bases lying between them. CDR3 sequence reads: CASSPTGTGVNSPLHF. The CDR3, as DNA: TGTGCCAGCAGTCCCACCGGGACGGGGGTTAATTCACCCCTCCACTTT.

This rearrangement joins TRBV10-2 to TRBJ2-3; weak D call: TRBD1 (6 bases). The V gene's germline CDR1 is WSHSY and CDR2 SAAADI. Trimming took 11 bases from V and 4 from J, leaving 10 bases between them. This CDR3 spans 11 amino acids. The CDR3 sequence: CALQGPDTQYF. Written as DNA, the CDR3 is TGCGCCCTACAGGGACCAGATACGCAGTATTTT.

The CDR3 DNA reads TGTGCCAGTAGTACGCCGGGACTAGCGGGGGTGTACGAGCAGTACTTC. Protein sequence: CASSTPGLAGVYEQYF. This chain connects TRBV19 to TRBJ2-7, with 14 bases fitting TRBD2. Germline CDR1 is LNHDA and CDR2 is SQIVND (reference sequence). V lost 4 bases and J lost 4; bases outside the gene matches: 6. This CDR3 has 16 residues.

This rearrangement joins TRBV5-6 to TRBJ2-7, with 7 bases that match TRBD1. The CDR3 runs 13 residues. The germline V gene encodes CDR1 SGHDT and CDR2 YYEEEE. V shed 1 base, J shed 5 bases, and the junction held 3 bases outside the gene matches. For the CDR3, the DNA is TGTGCCAGCAGCTTGAACAGGGGAAACGAGCAGTACTTC. Amino acid sequence: CASSLNRGNEQYF.

This sequence joins TRBV11-3 and TRBJ2-1, with D perhaps TRBD1 (6 bases). From germline, CDR1 is SGHNT and CDR2 YENEEA. The CDR3 is made up of 12 amino acids. The V gene lost 1 base and the J gene lost 11 bases, with 9 bases spanning the gap. The CDR3 region is CASSLVQGKQFF. DNA of the CDR3: TGTGCCAGCAGCTTAGTGCAGGGGAAGCAGTTCTTC.

V usage is TRBV5-6 and J usage is TRBJ2-1, with TRBD2 matching over 15 bases. CDR1 is SGHDT, CDR2 YYEEEE, per germline. This CDR3 has 19 residues. Trimming cost V 0 bases and J 6 bases; bases outside gene matches: 10. CDR3 sequence: CASSLESRTSGRAVNEQFF. CDR3 in DNA: TGTGCCAGCAGCTTGGAGTCTAGGACTAGCGGGAGGGCGGTCAATGAGCAGTTCTTC.

V and J are TRBV24-1 and TRBJ2-2; 7 bases are shared with TRBD1. The CDR3 length is 15 residues. Looked up from germline, CDR1 is KGHDR and CDR2 is SFDVKD. J was trimmed by 5 bases and V by 4 bases; bases with no gene match: 6. The CDR3 DNA follows: TGTGCCACCAGTGAACAGGGGCCCGGGACCGGGGAGCTGTTTTTT. It specifies CATSEQGPGTGELFF.

The CDR3 region has the DNA TGCGCCAGCAGCTTGACCGGGACAGGGGACTATGGCTACACCTTC. It specifies CASSLTGTGDYGYTF. J is TRBJ1-2 and V is TRBV5-1, with TRBD1 matching over 10 bases. The CDR3 has 15 amino acids. The V gene's germline CDR1 is SGHRS and CDR2 YFSETQ. J was trimmed by 3 bases and V by 1 base; bases with no gene match: 3.

The chain has TRBV5-4 and TRBJ1-1; the D is unclear. CDR1 SGHNT and CDR2 YYREEE come from the germline V gene (reference sequence). The CDR3 length is 13 residues. The V end lost 0 bases, the J end lost 4 bases, and 7 bases lay between the germline ends. The CDR3 is CASSLAGITEAFF. CDR3 bases: TGTGCCAGCAGCTTGGCCGGGATCACTGAAGCTTTCTTT. The complete variable domain, with remaining parts taken from reference TRBV5-4 and TRBJ1-1, reads ETGVTQSPTHLIKTRGQQVTLRCSSQSGHNTVSWYQQALGQGPQFIFQYYREEENGRGNFPPRFSGLQFPNYSSELNVNALELDDSALYLCASSLAGITEAFFGQGTRLTVV.

V gene TRBV7-9 combines with J gene TRBJ1-3, with 10 bases matching TRBD1. J was trimmed by 3 bases and V by 5 bases; bases with no gene match: 7. CDR1 SEHNR and CDR2 FQNEAQ come from the germline V gene (reference sequence). This CDR3 spans 16 amino acids. The CDR3 sequence is CASSQGQGLDGNTIYF. DNA of the CDR3: TGTGCCAGCAGCCAGGGACAGGGGCTTGATGGAAACACCATATATTTT. Supplemented by reference TRBV7-9 and TRBJ1-3, the full variable domain reads DTGVSQNPRHKITKRGQNVTFRCDPISEHNRLYWYRQTLGQGPEFLTYFQNEAQLEKSRLLSDRFSAERPKGSFSTLEIQRTEQGDSAMYLCASSQGQGLDGNTIYFGEGSWLTVV.

The chain is built from TRBV3-1 (or the pseudogene TRBV3-2) and TRBJ2-5, with D tentatively TRBD1 (5 bases). The germline V gene has CDR1 LGHDT and CDR2 YNNKEL (reference sequence). Trimming took off 5 bases at V and 1 base at J, with 14 bases between the two ends. CDR3 length: 15 amino acids. The CDR3 loop is CASSRVGAGQETQYF. CDR3 DNA sequence: TGTGCCAGCAGCAGGGTTGGGGCTGGCCAAGAGACCCAGTACTTC.

The chain carries TRBV6-2 or TRBV6-3 and TRBJ1-1; 7 positions agree with TRBD1. Germline V gives CDR1 MNHEY, CDR2 SVGEGT. The CDR3 spans 13 residues. After removal of 1 base from V and 6 bases from J, the junction contained 2 bases not matched to a gene. The CDR3, as DNA: TGTGCCAGCAGTTACTGGGACAGCGCTGAAGCTTTCTTT. Translation: CASSYWDSAEAFF.

This clone came up a few times. The chain carries TRBV2 and TRBJ1-5, with D perhaps matching TRBD1 (5 bases). Trimming removed 6 bases from V and 4 bases from J, with 13 bases in between. Germline V lookup: CDR1 SNHLY, CDR2 FYNNEI. The length of the CDR3 is 14 residues. The CDR3 region is CASRPGRGNQPQHF. As DNA, the CDR3 is TGTGCCAGCAGACCGGGACGGGGGAATCAGCCCCAGCATTTT.

The rearrangement uses TRBV15 and TRBJ1-1, with D possibly being TRBD1 (5 bases). V was cut by 0 bases and J by 5 bases, with 10 bases left in between. CDR3 length: 14 residues. The germline V gene encodes CDR1 LNHNV and CDR2 YYDKDF (reference sequence). CDR3 bases: TGTGCCACCAGCAGAGAGAAGGGGTGGACTGAAGCTTTCTTT. Translating it yields CATSREKGWTEAFF. Supplemented by reference TRBV15 and TRBJ1-1, the full variable domain reads DAMVIQNPRYQVTQFGKPVTLSCSQTLNHNVMYWYQQKSSQAPKLLFHYYDKDFNNEADTPDNFQSRRPNTSFCFLDIRSPGLGDTAMYLCATSREKGWTEAFFGQGTRLTVV.

This chain joins TRBV11-2 and TRBJ2-1, with 11 bases lining up with TRBD2. From germline, CDR1 is SGHAT and CDR2 FQNNGV. The ends lost 4 bases at V and 6 bases at J; junction bases unmatched: 5. CDR3 size: 15 residues. The DNA of the CDR3 is TGTGCCAGCAGCTCCGGGACTAGCGGCTTCAATGAGCAGTTCTTC. Translation gives CASSSGTSGFNEQFF.

This clone was seen a handful of times. V usage is TRBV28 and J usage is TRBJ1-1; TRBD1 agrees at 10 bases. Germline trimming cut 6 bases from V and 1 base from J; bases unmatched to any gene: 11. The CDR3 runs 17 residues. Germline values: CDR1 MDHEN, CDR2 SYDVKM. The DNA of the CDR3 is TGTGCCAGCAGCCAATGGGACAGGGGTTTCAGGAACACTGAAGCTTTCTTT. Translation gives CASSQWDRGFRNTEAFF.